This T cell receptor (beta chain) is from a study of T cells in Graves' hyperthyroidism and ophthalmopathy. Regions amplified from RNA transcripts were the TCR beta CDR3 regions. An initial round of RT-PCR targeting the TCR CDR3 relied on the HTBI primer set. TCRdb reanalysed the multiplex PCR reads using MiXCR and keeps one entry per CDR3 protein. The repertoire holds some 800,000 distinct CDR3 sequences, with 38% as singletons. CDR3 length equals 14 residues. Germline V gene data show CDR1 as SGHRS and CDR2 as YFSETQ. Trimming removed 0 bases at V and 2 bases at J, with 9 bases between. Uncontrolled infection, other autoimmune disease, pregnancy or lactation disqualified patients from enrolment. This clonotype was observed at least ten times.

The sample was blood. The origin of this receptor is a man aged 18 to 30 with Graves' hyperthyroidism. This chain joins TRBV5-1 and TRBJ2-7; no clear D. The CDR3 protein is CASSLAQETYEQYF. As DNA, the CDR3 is TGCGCCAGCAGCTTGGCTCAGGAAACCTACGAGCAGTACTTC.